This T cell receptor (beta chain) appears in the sequencing data of a study of CD8 T cells in Susac syndrome. The CDR3 spans 14 residues. V was pared by 6 bases and J by 0 bases, with 13 bases between. Germline loops: CDR1 SQVTM, CDR2 ANQGSEA. Random-hexamer reverse transcription was applied to roughly 0.5 to 1 ug RNA. immunoSEQ multiplex PCR amplified TCR beta CDR3 across 54 Vbeta, 13 Jbeta. One entry per CDR3 protein, called by TCRdb with MiXCR from the immunoSEQ multiplex PCR reads. The top ten hold approximately 0.13% of the sample, which has about 200,000 distinct CDR3 sequences, about 93% seen once.

The receptor was derived from a human donor with multiple sclerosis. The genes are TRBV29-1 and TRBJ2-3; D possibly corresponds to TRBD2 (5 bases). The sample consisted of CD8+ T cells from PBMCs. CDR3 coding DNA: TGCAGCGTGGGGTCGGGATCCAGCACAGATACGCAGTATTTT. It codes for CSVGSGSSTDTQYF.